This T cell receptor beta chain was sequenced during a study of cytomegalovirus exposure and HLA in healthy donors. Study summary: Caucasian-associated ancestry cluster membership applied to over 80% of a few hundred genotyped donors.

The CDR3 loop spans 14 amino acids. Germline lookup yields CDR1 MNHEY and CDR2 SMNVEV (reference sequence). V was clipped by 2 bases and J by 2 bases, with 10 bases between them. Whole-study findings and limits: The authors enumerated some 170 TCR beta chains as linked to cytomegalovirus.

The PCR employed 60 Vbeta primers together with 13 Jbeta primers. Clones were read by immunoSEQ multiplex PCR, and TCRdb kept only the in-frame ones, dropping some. The data hold 160,000 or so clones, with roughly 87% observed a single time. This clone was found once. Its antigen is still unknown. This chain connects TRBV27 to TRBJ2-7; the D gene is possibly TRBD1 (6 bases). What was sequenced was PBMCs. The sequence derives from a woman aged 50 to 60 in good health and CMV-seronegative. Here the CDR3 reads CASSLLAGAYEQYF. In nucleotides, the CDR3 is TGTGCCAGCAGTTTACTGGCAGGGGCCTACGAGCAGTACTTC.